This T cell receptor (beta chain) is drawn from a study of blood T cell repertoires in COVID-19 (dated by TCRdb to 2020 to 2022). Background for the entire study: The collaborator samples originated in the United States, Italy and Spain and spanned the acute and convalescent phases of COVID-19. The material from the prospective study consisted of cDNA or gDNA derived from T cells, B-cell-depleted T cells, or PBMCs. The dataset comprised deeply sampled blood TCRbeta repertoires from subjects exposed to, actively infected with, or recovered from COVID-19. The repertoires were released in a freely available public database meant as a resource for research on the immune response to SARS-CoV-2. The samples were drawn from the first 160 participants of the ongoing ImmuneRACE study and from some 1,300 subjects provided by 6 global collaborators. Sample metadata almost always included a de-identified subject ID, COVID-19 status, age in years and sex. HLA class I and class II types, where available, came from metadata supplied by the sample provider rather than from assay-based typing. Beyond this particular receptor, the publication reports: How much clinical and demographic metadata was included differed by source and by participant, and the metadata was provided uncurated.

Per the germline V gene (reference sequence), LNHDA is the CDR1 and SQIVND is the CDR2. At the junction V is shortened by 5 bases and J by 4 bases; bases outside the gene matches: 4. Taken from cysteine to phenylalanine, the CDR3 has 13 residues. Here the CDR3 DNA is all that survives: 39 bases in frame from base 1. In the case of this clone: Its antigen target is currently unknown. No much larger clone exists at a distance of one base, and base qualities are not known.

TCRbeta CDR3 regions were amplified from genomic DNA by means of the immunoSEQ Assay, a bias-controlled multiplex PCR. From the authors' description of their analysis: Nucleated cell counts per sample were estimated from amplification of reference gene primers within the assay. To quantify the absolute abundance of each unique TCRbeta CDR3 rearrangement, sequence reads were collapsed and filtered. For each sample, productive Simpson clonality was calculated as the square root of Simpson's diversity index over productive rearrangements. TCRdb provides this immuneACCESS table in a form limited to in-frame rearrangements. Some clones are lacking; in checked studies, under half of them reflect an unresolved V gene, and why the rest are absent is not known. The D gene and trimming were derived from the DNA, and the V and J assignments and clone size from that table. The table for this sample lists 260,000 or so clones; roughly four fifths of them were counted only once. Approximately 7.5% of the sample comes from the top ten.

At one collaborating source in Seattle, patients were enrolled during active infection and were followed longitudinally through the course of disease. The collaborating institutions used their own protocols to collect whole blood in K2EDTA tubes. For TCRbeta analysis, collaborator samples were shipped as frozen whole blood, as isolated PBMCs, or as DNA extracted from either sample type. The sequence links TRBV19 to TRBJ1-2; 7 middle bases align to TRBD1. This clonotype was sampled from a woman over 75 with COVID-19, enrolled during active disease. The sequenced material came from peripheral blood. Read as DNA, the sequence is TGTGCCAGTAGTCGACAGGGCGGCTATGGCTACACCTTC. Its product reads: CASSRQGGYGYTF.